The T cell receptor (beta chain) described here comes from a study of blood T cell repertoires in COVID-19. Study-wide background: The United States, Italy and Spain provided the acute and convalescent COVID-19 samples. T cells, B-cell-depleted T cells, or PBMCs provided the cDNA or gDNA that served as material.

In the original workflow: For nucleated cells, counts were estimated from reference gene primer amplification. Data came from immunoSEQ multiplex PCR; TCRdb stores just in-frame clones and leaves some out. V and J calls and clone size follow that table, whereas D and trimming were derived from the DNA. The sample includes around 41,000 clones, about 90% of them seen just once. CDR1 and CDR2 (germline): KGHSH, LQKENI. Trimming removed 1 base at V and 3 bases at J, with 7 bases between. The CDR3 has 13 amino acids. The sequenced sample was peripheral blood. This receptor was taken from an elderly woman with active COVID-19. J is TRBJ2-7 and V is TRBV18; no clear D gene. Here the CDR3 reads CASSPLGNYEQYF. In DNA, the CDR3 is TGTGCCAGCTCACCACTCGGTAACTACGAGCAGTACTTC.